A selection of T cell receptor beta chains follows, all from one sample in a study of glioma-infiltrating T cells. MiXCR was run by TCRdb on the multiplex PCR reads, yielding one entry per CDR3 protein. The data contain approximately 130,000 distinct CDR3 sequences, 24% of them singletons. Sequenced: glioma tissue, nonneoplastic brain tissue, or PBMCs (not recorded which). The receptor source for this set is a human donor with low-grade glioma or glioblastoma, undergoing nonglioma brain surgery, or in good health (not recorded which). Each CDR3 is given with its conserved first and last residue. Each record gives: V gene, J gene, CDR3 protein.

v_gene: TRBV19
j_gene: TRBJ2-6
CDR3aa: CASTHRENSGANVLTF

v_gene: TRBV6-1
j_gene: TRBJ2-6
CDR3aa: CASSGTGTLKASGANVLTF

v_gene: TRBV11-3
j_gene: TRBJ1-1
CDR3aa: CASSSRTEAFF

v_gene: TRBV24-1
j_gene: TRBJ1-1
CDR3aa: CATSGAADGNTEAFF

v_gene: TRBV4-2
j_gene: TRBJ2-3
CDR3aa: CASSQEGPRGTDTQYF

v_gene: TRBV7-9
j_gene: TRBJ1-5
CDR3aa: CASSPATGNQPQHF

v_gene: TRBV14
j_gene: TRBJ2-3
CDR3aa: CASTITGAPGDTQYF

v_gene: TRBV27
j_gene: TRBJ2-1
CDR3aa: CASRPWGAGNEQFF

v_gene: TRBV27
j_gene: TRBJ1-2
CDR3aa: CASSLFPPGRGNYGYTF

v_gene: TRBV2
j_gene: TRBJ1-6
CDR3aa: CASSEPPAGTAPLHF

v_gene: TRBV12-3/TRBV12-4
j_gene: TRBJ1-3
CDR3aa: CASSASGNTIYF

v_gene: TRBV7-2
j_gene: TRBJ2-3
CDR3aa: CASSLESGGHTDTQYF

v_gene: TRBV6-1
j_gene: TRBJ2-3
CDR3aa: CASRRPTGNPLTDTQYF

v_gene: TRBV11-3
j_gene: TRBJ2-2
CDR3aa: CASSLKRAGTGELFF

v_gene: TRBV11-3
j_gene: TRBJ1-1
CDR3aa: CASSWDILNTEAFF

v_gene: TRBV20-1
j_gene: TRBJ1-6
CDR3aa: CSATSGTAYNSPLHF

v_gene: TRBV2
j_gene: TRBJ1-2
CDR3aa: CASSVGIYGYTF

v_gene: TRBV20-1
j_gene: TRBJ2-3
CDR3aa: CSASGLSTTDTQYF

v_gene: TRBV27
j_gene: TRBJ1-2
CDR3aa: CASRISGSNYGYTF

v_gene: TRBV4-1
j_gene: TRBJ1-1
CDR3aa: CASSQVPKNTEAFF

v_gene: TRBV6-1
j_gene: TRBJ2-2
CDR3aa: CASTGGSAGELFF

v_gene: TRBV28
j_gene: TRBJ1-4
CDR3aa: CASTKGGVNNEKLFF

v_gene: TRBV20-1
j_gene: TRBJ1-4
CDR3aa: CSARDPVLTNEKLFF

v_gene: TRBV20-1
j_gene: TRBJ2-1
CDR3aa: CSARDPGISYNEQSF

v_gene: TRBV7-9
j_gene: TRBJ2-3
CDR3aa: CASSFQGLVPQYF

v_gene: TRBV27
j_gene: TRBJ2-1
CDR3aa: CASSLTGYSEQFF

v_gene: TRBV2
j_gene: TRBJ2-5
CDR3aa: CATSEPTGLIRETQYF

v_gene: TRBV19
j_gene: TRBJ1-1
CDR3aa: CASSMQQGRGTEAFF

v_gene: TRBV3-1
j_gene: TRBJ2-5
CDR3aa: CASSEHRETQYF

v_gene: TRBV20-1
j_gene: TRBJ1-2
CDR3aa: CSARRQGVYGYTF

v_gene: TRBV4-1
j_gene: TRBJ2-1
CDR3aa: CASSKGPHLTDEQFF

v_gene: TRBV28
j_gene: TRBJ2-2
CDR3aa: CASSRGPAGELFF

v_gene: TRBV2
j_gene: TRBJ1-4
CDR3aa: CASSEDRESELFF

v_gene: TRBV6-1
j_gene: TRBJ1-1
CDR3aa: CASTPGTPAVNTEAFF

v_gene: TRBV6-1
j_gene: TRBJ1-2
CDR3aa: CASSEAWTSFYGYTF

v_gene: TRBV14
j_gene: TRBJ2-3
CDR3aa: CASSHGLAGGYTQYF

v_gene: TRBV11-2
j_gene: TRBJ2-1
CDR3aa: CASSLSGGADEQFF

v_gene: TRBV20-1
j_gene: TRBJ2-2
CDR3aa: CSARVQGSGGELFF

v_gene: TRBV12-3/TRBV12-4
j_gene: TRBJ2-5
CDR3aa: CASSLGQIQETQYF